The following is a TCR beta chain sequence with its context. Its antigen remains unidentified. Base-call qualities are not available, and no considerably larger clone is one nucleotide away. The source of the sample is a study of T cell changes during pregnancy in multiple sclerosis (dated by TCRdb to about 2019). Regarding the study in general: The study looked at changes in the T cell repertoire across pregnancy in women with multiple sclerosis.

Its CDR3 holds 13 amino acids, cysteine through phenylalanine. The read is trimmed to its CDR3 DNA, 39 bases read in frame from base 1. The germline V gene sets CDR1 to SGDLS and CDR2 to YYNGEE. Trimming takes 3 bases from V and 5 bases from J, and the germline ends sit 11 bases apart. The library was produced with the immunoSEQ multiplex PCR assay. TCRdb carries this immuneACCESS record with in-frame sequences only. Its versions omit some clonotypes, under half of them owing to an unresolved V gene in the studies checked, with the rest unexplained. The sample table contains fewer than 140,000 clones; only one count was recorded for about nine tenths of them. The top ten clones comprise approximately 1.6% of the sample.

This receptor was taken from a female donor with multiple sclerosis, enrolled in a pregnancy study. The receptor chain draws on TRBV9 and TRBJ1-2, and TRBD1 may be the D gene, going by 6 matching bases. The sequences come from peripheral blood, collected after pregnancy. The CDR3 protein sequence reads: CASSARGLYGYTF. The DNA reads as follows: TGTGCCAGCAGCGCCAGGGGTTTGTATGGCTACACCTTC.